The subject of this entry is one T cell receptor (beta chain). Its cognate antigen is unknown. Primers: 60 Vbeta forward and 13 Jbeta reverse. In the original processing: In a later analysis, the count reached some 83 million unique TCR beta chains, with roughly 12 million shared. Sequenced by immunoSEQ multiplex PCR; TCRdb stores in-frame clones only, minus some. That table gives V, J and clone size, and the DNA gave D and trimming. The sample lists about 100,000 clones; around 74% were seen once. The V end was cut by 7 bases, the J end by 1 base, with 17 bases between. CDR3 length: 15 residues. In germline, CDR1 is MDHEN, CDR2 SYDVKM. The entry originates in a study of cytomegalovirus exposure and HLA in healthy donors. Study findings and constraints: Analysis performed later showed TCR beta chains linked to HLA being more clonally expanded than equally common others. When analyzed later, a missense DCLRE1C variant was found to be linked to TCR beta V- and J-gene trimming.

This chain uses TRBV28 with TRBJ2-7; D remains unclear. Sequencing used PBMCs. The TCR was taken from a man aged 35-49 years in good health and CMV-seropositive. CDR3 sequence: CASIPVGLRSYEQYF. The DNA for the CDR3 is TGTGCCAGCATTCCCGTTGGGCTGCGTTCCTACGAGCAGTACTTC.